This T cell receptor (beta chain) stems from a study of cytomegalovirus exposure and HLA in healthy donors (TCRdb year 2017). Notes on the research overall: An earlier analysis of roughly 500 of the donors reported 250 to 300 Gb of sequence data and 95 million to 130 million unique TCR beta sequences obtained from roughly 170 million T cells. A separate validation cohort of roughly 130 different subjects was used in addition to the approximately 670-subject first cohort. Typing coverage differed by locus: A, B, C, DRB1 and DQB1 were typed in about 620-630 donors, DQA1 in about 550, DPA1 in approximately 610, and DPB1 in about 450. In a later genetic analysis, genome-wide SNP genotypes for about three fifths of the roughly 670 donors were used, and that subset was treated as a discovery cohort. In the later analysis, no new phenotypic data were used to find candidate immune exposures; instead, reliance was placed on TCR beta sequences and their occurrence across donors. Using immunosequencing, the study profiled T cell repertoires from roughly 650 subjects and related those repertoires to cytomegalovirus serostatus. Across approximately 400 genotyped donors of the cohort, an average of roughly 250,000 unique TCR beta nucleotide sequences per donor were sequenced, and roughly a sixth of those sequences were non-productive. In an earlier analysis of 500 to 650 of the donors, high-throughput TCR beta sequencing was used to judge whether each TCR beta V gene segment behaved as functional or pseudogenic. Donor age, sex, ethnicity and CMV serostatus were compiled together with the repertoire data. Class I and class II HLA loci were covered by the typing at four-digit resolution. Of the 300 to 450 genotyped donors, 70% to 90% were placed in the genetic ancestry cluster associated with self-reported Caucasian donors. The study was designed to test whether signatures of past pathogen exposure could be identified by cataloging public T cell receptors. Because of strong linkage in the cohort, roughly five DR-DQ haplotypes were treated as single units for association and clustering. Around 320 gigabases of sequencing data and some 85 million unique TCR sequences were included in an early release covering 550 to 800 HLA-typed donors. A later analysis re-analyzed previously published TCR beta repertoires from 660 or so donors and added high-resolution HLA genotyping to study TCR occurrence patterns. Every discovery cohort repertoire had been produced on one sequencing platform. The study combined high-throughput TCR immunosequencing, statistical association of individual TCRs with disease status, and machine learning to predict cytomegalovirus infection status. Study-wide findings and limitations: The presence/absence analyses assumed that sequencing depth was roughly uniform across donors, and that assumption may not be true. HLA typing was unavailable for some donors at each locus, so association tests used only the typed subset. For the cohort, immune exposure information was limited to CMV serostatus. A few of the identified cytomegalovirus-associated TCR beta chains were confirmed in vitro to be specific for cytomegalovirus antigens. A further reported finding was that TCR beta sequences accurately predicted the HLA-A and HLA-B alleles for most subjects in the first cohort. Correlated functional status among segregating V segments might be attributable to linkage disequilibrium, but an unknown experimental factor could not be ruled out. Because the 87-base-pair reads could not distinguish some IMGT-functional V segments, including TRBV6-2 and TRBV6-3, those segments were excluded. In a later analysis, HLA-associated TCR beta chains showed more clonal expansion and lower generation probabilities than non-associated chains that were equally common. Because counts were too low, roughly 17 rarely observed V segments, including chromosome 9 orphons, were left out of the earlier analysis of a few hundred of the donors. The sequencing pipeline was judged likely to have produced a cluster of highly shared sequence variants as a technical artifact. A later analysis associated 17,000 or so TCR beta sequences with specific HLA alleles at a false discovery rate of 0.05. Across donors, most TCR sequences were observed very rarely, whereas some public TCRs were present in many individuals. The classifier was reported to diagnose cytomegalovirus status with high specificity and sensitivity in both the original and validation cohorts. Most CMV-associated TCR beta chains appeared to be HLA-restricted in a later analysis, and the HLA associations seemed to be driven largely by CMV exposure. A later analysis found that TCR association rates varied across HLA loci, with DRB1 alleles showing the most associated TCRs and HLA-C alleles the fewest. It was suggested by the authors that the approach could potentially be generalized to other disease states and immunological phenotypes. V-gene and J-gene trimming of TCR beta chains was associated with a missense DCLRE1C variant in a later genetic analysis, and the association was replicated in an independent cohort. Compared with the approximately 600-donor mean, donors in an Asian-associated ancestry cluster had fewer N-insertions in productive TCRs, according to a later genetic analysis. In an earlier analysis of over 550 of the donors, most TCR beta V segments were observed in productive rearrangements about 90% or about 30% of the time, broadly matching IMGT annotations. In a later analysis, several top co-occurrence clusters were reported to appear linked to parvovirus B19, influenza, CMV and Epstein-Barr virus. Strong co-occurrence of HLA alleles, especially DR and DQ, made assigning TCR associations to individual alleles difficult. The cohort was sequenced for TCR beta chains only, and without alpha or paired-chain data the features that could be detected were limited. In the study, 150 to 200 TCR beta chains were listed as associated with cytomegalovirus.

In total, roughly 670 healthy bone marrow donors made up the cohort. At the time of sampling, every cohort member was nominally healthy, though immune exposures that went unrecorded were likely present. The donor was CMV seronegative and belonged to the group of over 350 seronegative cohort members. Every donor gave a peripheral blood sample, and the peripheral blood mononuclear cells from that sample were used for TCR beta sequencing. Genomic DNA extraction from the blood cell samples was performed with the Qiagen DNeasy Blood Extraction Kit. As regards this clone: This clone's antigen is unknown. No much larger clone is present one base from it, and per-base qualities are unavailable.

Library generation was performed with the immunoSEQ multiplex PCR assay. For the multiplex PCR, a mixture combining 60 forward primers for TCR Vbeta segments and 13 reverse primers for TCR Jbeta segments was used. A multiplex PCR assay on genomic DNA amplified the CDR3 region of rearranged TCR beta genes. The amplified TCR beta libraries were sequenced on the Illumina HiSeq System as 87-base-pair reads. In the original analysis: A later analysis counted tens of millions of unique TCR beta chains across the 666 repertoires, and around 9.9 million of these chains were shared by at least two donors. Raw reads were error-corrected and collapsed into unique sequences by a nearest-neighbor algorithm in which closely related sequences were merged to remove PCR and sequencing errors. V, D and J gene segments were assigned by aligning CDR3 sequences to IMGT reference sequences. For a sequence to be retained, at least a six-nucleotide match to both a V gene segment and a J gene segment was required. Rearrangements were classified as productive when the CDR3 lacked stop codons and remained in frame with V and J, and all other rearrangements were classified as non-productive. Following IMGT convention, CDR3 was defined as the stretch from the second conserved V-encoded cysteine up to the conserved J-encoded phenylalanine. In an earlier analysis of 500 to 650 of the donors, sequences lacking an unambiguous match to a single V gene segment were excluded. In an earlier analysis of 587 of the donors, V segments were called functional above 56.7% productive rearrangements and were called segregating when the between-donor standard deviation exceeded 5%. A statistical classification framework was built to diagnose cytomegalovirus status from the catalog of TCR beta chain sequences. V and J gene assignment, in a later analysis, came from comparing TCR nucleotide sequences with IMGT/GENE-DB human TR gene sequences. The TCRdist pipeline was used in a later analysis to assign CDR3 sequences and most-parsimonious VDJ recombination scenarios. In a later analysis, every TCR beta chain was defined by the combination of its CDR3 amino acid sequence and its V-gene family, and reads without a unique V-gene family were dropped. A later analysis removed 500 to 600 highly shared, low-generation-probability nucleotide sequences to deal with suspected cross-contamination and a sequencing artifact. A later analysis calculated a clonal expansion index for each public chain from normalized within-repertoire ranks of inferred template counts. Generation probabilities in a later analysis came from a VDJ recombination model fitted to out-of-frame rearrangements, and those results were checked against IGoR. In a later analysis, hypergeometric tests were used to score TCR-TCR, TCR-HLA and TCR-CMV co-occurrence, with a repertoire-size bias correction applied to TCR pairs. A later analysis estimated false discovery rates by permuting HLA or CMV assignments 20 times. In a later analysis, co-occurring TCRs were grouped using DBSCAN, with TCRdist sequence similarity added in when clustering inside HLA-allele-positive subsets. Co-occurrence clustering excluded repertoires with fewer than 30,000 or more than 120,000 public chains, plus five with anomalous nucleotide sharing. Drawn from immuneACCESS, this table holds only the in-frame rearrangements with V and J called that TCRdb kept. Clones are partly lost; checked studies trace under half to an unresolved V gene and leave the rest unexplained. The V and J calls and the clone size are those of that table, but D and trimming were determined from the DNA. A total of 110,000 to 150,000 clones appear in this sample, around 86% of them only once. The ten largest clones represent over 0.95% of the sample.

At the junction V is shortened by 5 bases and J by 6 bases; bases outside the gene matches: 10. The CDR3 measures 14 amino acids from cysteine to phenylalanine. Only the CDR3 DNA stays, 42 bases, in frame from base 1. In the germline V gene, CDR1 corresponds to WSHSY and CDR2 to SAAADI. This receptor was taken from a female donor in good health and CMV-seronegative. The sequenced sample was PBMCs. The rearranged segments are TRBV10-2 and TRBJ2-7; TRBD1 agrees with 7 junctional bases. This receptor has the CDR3 CASSQTGSSTEQYF. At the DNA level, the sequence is TGCGCCAGCAGTCAGACAGGGTCTTCCACCGAGCAGTACTTC.